The 6 T cell receptor beta chains presented below share a single source sample, sequenced in a study of cytomegalovirus exposure and HLA in healthy donors. Amplification used 60 Vbeta primers and 13 Jbeta primers. Some clones are missing from TCRdb's copy, which holds only in-frame ones; the method was immunoSEQ multiplex PCR. The top ten clones hold about 1.2% of a sample with some 140,000 clones, around 72% of them seen once. Material for sequencing was PBMCs. Receptors were obtained from a woman aged 35 to 49 in good health and CMV-seronegative.

This chain joins TRBV11-2 and TRBJ2-7; maybe TRBD2 (6 bases). V was shortened by 1 base and J by 0 bases, with 13 bases between the two germline ends. The CDR3 spans 16 residues. Per germline, CDR1 SGHAT and CDR2 FQNNGV. The CDR3 bases are TGTGCCAGCAGCTTAGGACGCGGGATCCTCTCCTACGAGCAGTACTTC. As protein: CASSLGRGILSYEQYF.

The genes are TRBV7-2 and TRBJ1-1; 7 positions match TRBD1. Germline-derived CDR1 and CDR2 are SGHTA and FQGNSA. The CDR3 totals 16 residues. Losses at the gene ends were 5 bases for V and 6 bases for J; bases not matched to a gene: 15. The CDR3: CASSPGGQARRAEAFF. The CDR3, as DNA: TGTGCCAGCAGCCCAGGAGGACAGGCCCGTCGGGCTGAAGCTTTCTTT.

This clone was observed a handful of times. The chain couples TRBV5-6 to TRBJ2-7; D perhaps matches TRBD2 (5 bases). The CDR3 has 13 residues. Germline loops: CDR1 SGHDT, CDR2 YYEEEE. V lost 1 base, J lost 2 bases, and 7 bases lay in between. CDR3 in DNA: TGTGCCAGCAGCTTGAGCGGAACCTACGAGCAGTACTTC. As protein: CASSLSGTYEQYF. Filled out from reference TRBV5-6 and TRBJ2-7, the complete variable domain reads DAGVTQSPTHLIKTRGQQVTLRCSPKSGHDTVSWYQQALGQGPQFIFQYYEEEERQRGNFPDRFSGHQFPNYSSELNVNALLLGDSALYLCASSLSGTYEQYFGPGTRLTVT.

This rearrangement joins TRBV4-3 to TRBJ2-3; D ambiguous. The ends were cut back, 0 bases at V and 1 base at J, with 5 bases in the middle. The CDR3 is 14 residues long. Germline V CDR1 and CDR2: LGHNA, YSLEER. The CDR3 DNA reads as TGCGCCAGCAGCCAAGACGAGCGCACAGATACGCAGTATTTT. Translation: CASSQDERTDTQYF.

This clone has at least ten counts. The chain employs TRBV6-4 and TRBJ2-6; TRBD1 matches at 7 bases. Germline assignment: CDR1 MRHNA and CDR2 SNTAGT. The ends lost 2 bases at V and 0 bases at J; junction bases unmatched: 1. CDR3 length: 16 amino acids. The CDR3 sequence is CASSDAGGSGANVLTF. The DNA of the CDR3 is TGTGCCAGCAGTGACGCAGGGGGCTCTGGGGCCAACGTCCTGACTTTC.

The gene calls are TRBV5-4 and TRBJ2-1; 7 nucleotides match TRBD1. J was trimmed by 3 bases and V by 0 bases; bases with no gene match: 6. Germline CDR1 reads SGHNT; CDR2 reads YYREEE (reference sequence). The CDR3 covers 16 residues. The CDR3 spells CASSLAQGVIYNEQFF. The CDR3 DNA is TGTGCCAGCAGCTTGGCGCAGGGGGTAATCTACAATGAGCAGTTCTTC.